This TCR beta chain was identified during a study of technical replicates of blood from a few donors. Germline loops: CDR1 MRHNA, CDR2 SNTAGT. The CDR3 runs 16 residues. Trimming pared 0 bases from V and 0 bases from J, leaving 9 bases between. Using immunoSEQ multiplex PCR, the repertoire was profiled, and TCRdb retains in-frame clones only, with some absent. The sample contains more than 65,000 clones, roughly 94% of which appear only once. The specimen sequenced was T cells isolated from PBMCs. The chain is built from TRBV6-4 and TRBJ2-1; tentatively, D is TRBD2 (5 bases). The source of this sequence is a human donor in good health. The CDR3 DNA follows: TGTGCCAGCAGTGACTCGGAGGATAGCTCCTACAATGAGCAGTTCTTC. Amino acid sequence: CASSDSEDSSYNEQFF.